One and the same sample provided the 3 T cell receptor beta chains below, sequenced in a study of blood T cell repertoires in COVID-19. TCRdb's copy holds only in-frame clones and misses some; the assay was immunoSEQ multiplex PCR. The sample yields approximately 75,000 clones, roughly 86% seen once. Sequencing used peripheral blood. All receptors derive from a man aged 50-60 years with acute or convalescent COVID-19.

This clone was counted once. This chain's CDR3 is CASSLQGGGYNEQFF. The CDR3 bases are TGTGCCAGCAGTCTACAGGGGGGTGGCTACAATGAGCAGTTCTTC. The chain recombines TRBV27 with TRBJ2-1, with 8 positions matching TRBD1. The CDR3 is 15 residues long. The ends lost 5 bases at V and 3 bases at J; junction bases unmatched: 6. CDR1 is MNHEY and CDR2 is SMNVEV in the germline V gene (reference sequence).

The chain carries TRBV27 and TRBJ2-6, with D unclear. Germline CDR1 MNHEY, CDR2 SMNVEV (reference sequence). This CDR3 is 16 amino acids long. V shed 0 bases and J shed 1 base, with 7 bases lying between them. The CDR3 here is CASSLSRLSGANVLTF. CDR3 coding DNA: TGTGCCAGCAGTTTATCGAGGTTGTCTGGGGCCAACGTCCTGACTTTC. The full variable domain, its missing parts supplied by reference TRBV27 and TRBJ2-6, is EAQVTQNPRYLITVTGKKLTVTCSQNMNHEYMSWYRQDPGLGLRQIYYSMNVEVTDKGDVPEGYKVSRKEKRNFPLILESPSPNQTSLYFCASSLSRLSGANVLTFGAGSRLTVL.

The rearrangement uses TRBV4-1 and TRBJ2-7, with 7 bases matching TRBD2. Germline assignment: CDR1 MGHRA and CDR2 YSYEKL. J lost 1 base, V lost 1 base, and 4 bases had no gene match. The CDR3 covers 15 residues. In DNA form, the CDR3 reads TGCGCCAGCAGCCAAGTATTGGGGGGGTCCTACGAGCAGTACTTC. As protein: CASSQVLGGSYEQYF.